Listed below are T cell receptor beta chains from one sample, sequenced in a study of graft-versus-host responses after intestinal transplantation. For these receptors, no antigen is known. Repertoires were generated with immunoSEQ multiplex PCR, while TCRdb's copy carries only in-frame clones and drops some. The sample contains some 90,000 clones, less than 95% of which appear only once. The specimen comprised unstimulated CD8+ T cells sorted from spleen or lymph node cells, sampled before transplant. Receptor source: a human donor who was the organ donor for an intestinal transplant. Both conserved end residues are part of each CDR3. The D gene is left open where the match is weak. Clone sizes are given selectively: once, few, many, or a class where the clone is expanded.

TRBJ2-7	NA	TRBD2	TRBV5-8	TGTGCCAGCAGCTTCGGGACTAGCGGGGAACTCTCCTACGAGCAGTACTTC	CASSFGTSGELSYEQYF
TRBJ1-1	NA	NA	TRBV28	TGTGCCAGCAGTTACGATCGCGGGGGCCTGGCTTTCTTT	CASSYDRGGLAFF
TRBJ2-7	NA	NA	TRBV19	TGTGCCAGTGGGTCTGGGAGCTCCTACGAGCAGTACTTC	CASGSGSSYEQYF
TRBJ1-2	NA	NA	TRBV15	TGTGCCACCAGCAGAGATGAACGCAGCGACTATGGCTACACCTTC	CATSRDERSDYGYTF
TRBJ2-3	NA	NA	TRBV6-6	TGTGCCAGCAGTTTGGCCCGCACAGATACGCAGTATTTT	CASSLARTDTQYF
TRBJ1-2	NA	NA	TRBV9	TGTGCCAGCAGCGTAGAGGAGTGGAGGACTATCGGGCAGAAGGCCTATGGCTACACCTTC	CASSVEEWRTIGQKAYGYTF
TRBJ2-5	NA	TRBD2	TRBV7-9	TGTGCCAGCAGCTTAGCGCATTCGGGGGGAGAGACCCAGTACTTC	CASSLAHSGGETQYF
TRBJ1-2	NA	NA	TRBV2	TGTGCCAGCAGTGGGAGTCAGGGCAGGGGAAACTATGGCTACACCTTC	CASSGSQGRGNYGYTF
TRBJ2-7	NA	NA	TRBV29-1	TGCAGCGTTGGGCACGACTACGAGCAGTACTTC	CSVGHDYEQYF
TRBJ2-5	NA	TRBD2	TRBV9	TGTGCCAGCAGCCCAGGGGAGCGGGGGAACCAAGAGACCCAGTACTTC	CASSPGERGNQETQYF
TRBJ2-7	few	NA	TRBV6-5	TGTGCCAGCAGTTACGCCCCTAACTCCTACGAGCAGTACTTC	CASSYAPNSYEQYF
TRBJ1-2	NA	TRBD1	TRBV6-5	TGTGCCAGCAGTCCGGACAGGGGTGGCTACACCTTC	CASSPDRGGYTF
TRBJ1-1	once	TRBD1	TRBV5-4	TGTGCCAGCAGTACGTCAAGGGGGCCGAACACTGAAGCTTTCTTT	CASSTSRGPNTEAFF
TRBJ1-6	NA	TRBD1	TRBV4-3	TGCGCCAGCAGCCAAGCGACCGGGACAGGGGACCTCCACTTT	CASSQATGTGDLHF